These 21 T cell receptor beta chains originate from one sample sequenced in a study of cytomegalovirus exposure and HLA in healthy donors. Use of 60 Vbeta and 13 Jbeta primers characterized the PCR. Method: immunoSEQ multiplex PCR; TCRdb's copy keeps in-frame clones and lacks some. The table has about 130,000 clones, about two thirds seen once. Sequencing was done on a sample of PBMCs. The receptors were sampled from a woman aged 55-69 years in good health and CMV-seropositive.

This clone was picked up one time. V and J are TRBV2 and TRBJ1-6, with TRBD1 matching over 7 bases. From germline, CDR1 is SNHLY and CDR2 FYNNEI. V gave up 9 bases and J gave up 6 bases; unmatched junction bases: 5. The CDR3 length is 13 residues. In DNA form, the CDR3 reads TGTGCCAGTGCACGGGACAGTAATTCACCCCTCCACTTT. Protein: CASARDSNSPLHF. The variable domain in full, with the rest retrieved from reference TRBV2 and TRBJ1-6, is EPEVTQTPSHQVTQMGQEVILRCVPISNHLYFYWYRQILGQKVEFLVSFYNNEISEKSEIFDDQFSVERPDGSNFTLKIRSTKLEDSAMYFCASARDSNSPLHFGNGTRLTVT.

The rearrangement uses TRBV9 and TRBJ1-1; 7 nucleotides line up with TRBD1. CDR1 is SGDLS and CDR2 is YYNGEE in the germline V gene. The CDR3 length is 15 residues. After removal of 3 bases from V and 1 base from J, the junction contained 6 bases not matched to a gene. The CDR3 protein is CASSATGTANTEAFF. In DNA form, the CDR3 reads TGTGCCAGCAGCGCCACCGGGACAGCGAACACTGAAGCTTTCTTT.

This clone came up a few times. One junction end disagrees with the germline gene, perhaps due to a read error. This sequence joins TRBV7-9 and TRBJ2-1; 7 nucleotides align to TRBD2. Germline CDR1 and CDR2: SEHNR and FQNEAQ (reference sequence). The CDR3 runs 12 residues. CDR3 region: CSSGKENNEQFF. CDR3 coding DNA: TGCAGCAGCGGGAAAGAGAACAATGAGCAGTTCTTC.

J is TRBJ2-7 and V is TRBV7-2; D is uncertain. Trimming shortened V by 6 bases and J by 7 bases, and 13 bases separated the two germline ends. This CDR3 has 12 residues. Germline values: CDR1 SGHTA, CDR2 FQGNSA. In DNA, the CDR3 is TGTGCCAGCAGTCGCCCAGGATGGGAGCAGTACTTC. Translating gives CASSRPGWEQYF.

This clone was counted only a few times. This chain connects TRBV10-2 to TRBJ2-7; D is unresolved. Looked up from germline, CDR1 is WSHSY and CDR2 is SAAADI. Deletions cut 8 bases from V and 3 bases from J, with 11 bases between. The CDR3 is made up of 12 amino acids. Written as DNA, the CDR3 is TGCGCCAGCGGTAGAGAACGCTACGAGCAGTACTTC. This translates into CASGRERYEQYF.

The rearrangement joins TRBV15 to TRBJ1-6; possible D gene TRBD1, 6 bases. Per germline, CDR1 LNHNV and CDR2 YYDKDF (reference sequence). CDR3 length: 14 amino acids. Trimming removed 7 bases at V and 9 bases at J, with 16 bases between. The DNA for the CDR3 is TGTGCCACCACGGACAGCGGAACCGTTTCACCCCTCCACTTT. It is translated as CATTDSGTVSPLHF.

V and J are TRBV13 and TRBJ1-1; 11 positions agree with TRBD1. The germline gives CDR1 PRHDT, CDR2 FYEKMQ (reference sequence). This CDR3 contains 16 residues. V shed 1 base, J shed 3 bases, and the junction held 4 bases outside the gene matches. In DNA form, the CDR3 reads TGTGCCAGCAGCTTAGCCGGGACAGGGGGGGACACTGAAGCTTTCTTT. Amino acid sequence: CASSLAGTGGDTEAFF.

This clone has a single count. V is TRBV6-4 and J is TRBJ2-3; no clear D gene. Trimming pared 0 bases from V and 2 bases from J, leaving 3 bases between. This CDR3 region has 13 residues. Germline V CDR1 and CDR2: MRHNA, SNTAGT. CDR3 bases: TGTGCCAGCAGTGACTCCATCACAGATACGCAGTATTTT. It is translated as CASSDSITDTQYF.

The V and J genes are TRBV7-6 and TRBJ2-1; maybe TRBD2 (6 bases). The CDR3 extends over 14 amino acids. Germline V gene lookup returns CDR1 SGHVS and CDR2 FNYEAQ. Trimming cost V 1 base and J 5 bases, with 9 bases left between them. CDR3 region: CASSLGWGDNEQFF. The DNA of the CDR3 is TGTGCCAGCAGCTTAGGGTGGGGGGACAATGAGCAGTTCTTC.

CDR3 nucleotide sequence: TGTGCCAGCAGTTACTTACAGGGCGCTCAGCCCCAGCATTTT. It translates to CASSYLQGAQPQHF. The chain has TRBV6-5 and TRBJ1-5; weak D call: TRBD1 (6 bases). V dropped 1 base and J dropped 6 bases, with 10 bases sitting between them. Looked up from germline, CDR1 is MNHEY and CDR2 is SVGAGI. This CDR3 comprises 14 residues.

This clone was seen once. The rearrangement uses TRBV2 and TRBJ2-2; 11 nucleotides align to TRBD2. Trimming at V came to 6 bases and at J to 0 bases, leaving 3 bases not matched to a gene. Germline values: CDR1 SNHLY, CDR2 FYNNEI. There are 16 residues in the CDR3. The CDR3 loop reads CASRASGGPNTGELFF. CDR3 DNA sequence: TGTGCCAGCAGGGCTAGCGGGGGGCCGAACACCGGGGAGCTGTTTTTT.

This sequence joins TRBV7-9 and TRBJ1-5, with 10 bases that match TRBD1. CDR3 length equals 15 residues. The V gene end was trimmed by 3 bases and the J gene end by 5 bases; junction bases not matched to a gene: 4. CDR1 is SEHNR and CDR2 is FQNEAQ in the germline V gene (reference sequence). The CDR3 nucleotides are TGTGCCAGCAGCTTTGGGACAGGGGCGGATCAGCCCCAGCATTTT. The encoded protein is CASSFGTGADQPQHF.

This clone was detected once. V is TRBV23-1 and J is TRBJ1-1, with TRBD1 identical over 7 bases. TRBV23-1 is placed among ORFs of uncertain function. The V segment lost 0 bases and the J segment 0 bases; nucleotides outside the gene matches: 13. The CDR3 loop spans 19 amino acids. CDR3 protein: CASSQSQPRDRPLNTEAFF. The CDR3 DNA is TGCGCCAGCAGTCAATCCCAGCCCCGGGACAGACCTTTGAACACTGAAGCTTTCTTT.

J is TRBJ2-3 and V is TRBV12-5, with 9 bases that match TRBD2. This CDR3 has 15 amino acids. The germline CDR1 and CDR2 sequences are LGHNT and FRNRAP. V lost 5 bases to trimming and J lost 8 bases; unmatched junction nucleotides: 11. The CDR3 reads CASGAGGTSHLTQYF. The CDR3 DNA reads as TGTGCTAGTGGTGCTGGAGGGACTAGCCACCTTACGCAGTATTTT. The full variable domain, completed using reference TRBV12-5 and TRBJ2-3, is DARVTQTPRHKVTEMGQEVTMRCQPILGHNTVFWYRQTMMQGLELLAYFRNRAPLDDSGMPKDRFSAEMPDATLATLKIQPSEPRDSAVYFCASGAGGTSHLTQYFGPGTRLTVL.

The J gene is TRBJ1-2, the V gene TRBV20-1; no clear D. The CDR3 length is 11 residues. Trimming shortened V by 6 bases and J by 7 bases, and 12 bases separated the two germline ends. Germline V gene data show CDR1 as DFQATT and CDR2 as SNEGSKA (reference sequence). The DNA of the CDR3 is TGCAGTGCAAAAAGACAAGTTGGCTACACCTTC. Encoded protein: CSAKRQVGYTF.

J is TRBJ2-7 and V is TRBV5-1, with D perhaps matching TRBD1 (5 bases). Germline CDR1 SGHRS, CDR2 YFSETQ. Trimming cost V 0 bases and J 0 bases, with 7 bases left between them. This CDR3 has 14 residues. CDR3 bases: TGCGCCAGCAGCTTGGGGACACCCTCCTACGAGCAGTACTTC. Translating it yields CASSLGTPSYEQYF. Looking up the rest from reference TRBV5-1 and TRBJ2-7 gives the full variable domain: KAGVTQTPRYLIKTRGQQVTLSCSPISGHRSVSWYQQTPGQGLQFLFEYFSETQRNKGNFPGRFSGRQFSNSRSEMNVSTLELGDSALYLCASSLGTPSYEQYFGPGTRLTVT.

V gene TRBV9 combines with J gene TRBJ1-1; 9 bases line up with TRBD1. The germline V gene encodes CDR1 SGDLS and CDR2 YYNGEE. This CDR3 has 14 amino acids. The V gene end was trimmed by 4 bases and the J gene end by 5 bases; junction bases not matched to a gene: 6. CDR3 region: CASSTTGGGTEAFF. The CDR3 DNA reads TGTGCCAGCAGCACCACAGGGGGCGGAACTGAAGCTTTCTTT.

This rearrangement joins TRBV16 to TRBJ1-1, with 10 bases aligning to TRBD1. V shed 4 bases and J 6 bases; nucleotides not matched to a gene: 11. The CDR3 consists of 16 residues. The V gene's germline CDR1 is KGHSY and CDR2 FQNENV. The DNA of the CDR3 is TGTGCCAGCAGCCCACCCAAGACAGGGGGCATCCCTGAAGCTTTCTTT. Translation gives CASSPPKTGGIPEAFF.

There are a few counts of this clone. This chain uses TRBV5-6 with TRBJ2-1; TRBD2 might be the D (5 bases). There are 15 residues in the CDR3. Germline values: CDR1 SGHDT, CDR2 YYEEEE. The V gene lost 4 bases and the J gene lost 3 bases, with 14 bases spanning the gap. CDR3 loop: CASSLESGLYNEQFF. The CDR3 bases are TGTGCCAGCAGCCTGGAGTCAGGACTCTACAATGAGCAGTTCTTC. Based on the CDR3 plus reference TRBV5-6 and TRBJ2-1, the full variable domain is DAGVTQSPTHLIKTRGQQVTLRCSPKSGHDTVSWYQQALGQGPQFIFQYYEEEERQRGNFPDRFSGHQFPNYSSELNVNALLLGDSALYLCASSLESGLYNEQFFGPGTRLTVL.

Concerning this clone: This specimen includes other DNA sequences encoding the same CDR3. The gene calls are TRBV18 and TRBJ1-5; 9 positions match TRBD1. This CDR3 is 14 amino acids long. The ends lost 4 bases at V and 4 bases at J; junction bases unmatched: 2. Germline assignment: CDR1 KGHSH and CDR2 LQKENI. CDR3 sequence reads: CASSQTGGNQPQHF. As DNA, the CDR3 is TGTGCCAGCTCACAGACAGGGGGGAATCAGCCCCAGCATTTT.

The genes are TRBV7-9 and TRBJ1-4; possible D gene TRBD1, 5 bases. CDR1 is SEHNR and CDR2 is FQNEAQ in the germline V gene (reference sequence). Between the trimmed V and J ends, which lost 5 bases and 7 bases, there was a span of 14 bases. The CDR3 consists of 14 residues. This chain's CDR3 is CASSVVLGGEKLFF. CDR3 nucleotides: TGTGCCAGCAGCGTCGTATTGGGGGGTGAAAAACTGTTTTTT. Variable domain in full (rest from reference TRBV7-9 and TRBJ1-4): DTGVSQNPRHKITKRGQNVTFRCDPISEHNRLYWYRQTLGQGPEFLTYFQNEAQLEKSRLLSDRFSAERPKGSFSTLEIQRTEQGDSAMYLCASSVVLGGEKLFFGSGTQLSVL.